The entry that follows covers one TCR beta chain sequence. The antigen is not known. This specimen comes from a study of OX40 agonist ivuxolimab in advanced cancers. Study-level findings and limits: Some patients without response likewise showed low normalized clonal expansion.

The germline CDR1 and CDR2 sequences are SGHRS and YFSETQ. CDR3 length: 14 residues. J gave up 5 bases and V 6 bases, and 4 bases lay outside the gene matches. Generated by immunoSEQ multiplex PCR, the TCRdb table keeps only in-frame clones and is missing some. The table records about 59,000 clones, approximately 84% of them present only once. The sequence was obtained from an adult with an advanced solid tumor such as melanoma, head and neck, liver or kidney cancer. This chain links TRBV5-1 with TRBJ2-2; TRBD2 agrees at 10 bases. The specimen was CD4+ or CD8+ T cells sorted from blood, collected in a trial of the OX40 agonist ivuxolimab. The DNA for the CDR3 is TGCGCCAGCACTAGCGGGAGAGAAACCGGGGAGCTGTTTTTT. Translation: CASTSGRETGELFF.